This is a list of T cell receptor beta chains from one sample in a study of cytomegalovirus exposure and HLA in healthy donors. Profiling relied on immunoSEQ multiplex PCR, and the TCRdb table lists in-frame clones only, not all of them. The profile shows fewer than 180,000 clones, more than 65% of them singletons. The sequencing input was PBMCs. These receptors came from a man in his forties or fifties in good health and CMV-seropositive. Both conserved end residues are trimmed from each CDR3.

length | J | V | CDR3
14 | TRBJ2-3 | TRBV7-9 | ASSPRFSGMTDTQY
10 | TRBJ1-2 | TRBV30 | AWSPGGYGYT
12 | TRBJ2-3 | TRBV5-6 | ASSLAGQSSWQY
14 | TRBJ2-7 | TRBV11-1 | ASTRNLAGPSYEQY
12 | TRBJ2-3 | TRBV7-7 | ASSLGGATDTQY
14 | TRBJ2-7 | TRBV28 | ASSSPRGRGRYEQY
13 | TRBJ2-7 | TRBV28 | ASSFLSQGKYEQY
13 | TRBJ2-7 | TRBV5-1 | ASSLGGTGGEIRY
14 | TRBJ1-2 | TRBV7-8 | ASSPHGSGTDYGYT
14 | TRBJ2-1 | TRBV4-2 | ASSQTWGSGGNEQF
12 | TRBJ1-1 | TRBV5-6 | ASSSGQVNTEAF
13 | TRBJ1-2 | TRBV11-2 | ASSSHRTHNYGYT
13 | TRBJ2-7 | TRBV5-4 | ASSLASAAAYEQY
11 | TRBJ1-1 | TRBV6-4 | ASRRDGETEAF
13 | - | TRBV7-9 | ASSLGQGGSYEQY
12 | TRBJ2-5 | TRBV4-1 | ASSQVPSAGTQY
12 | TRBJ1-5 | TRBV2 | ASSTQGWDQPQH
14 | TRBJ2-7 | TRBV10-3 | AISESTSAETYEQY
15 | TRBJ2-2 | TRBV7-9 | ASSPGTSGRLTGELF
13 | TRBJ2-7 | TRBV18 | ASSPPTSSPYEQY